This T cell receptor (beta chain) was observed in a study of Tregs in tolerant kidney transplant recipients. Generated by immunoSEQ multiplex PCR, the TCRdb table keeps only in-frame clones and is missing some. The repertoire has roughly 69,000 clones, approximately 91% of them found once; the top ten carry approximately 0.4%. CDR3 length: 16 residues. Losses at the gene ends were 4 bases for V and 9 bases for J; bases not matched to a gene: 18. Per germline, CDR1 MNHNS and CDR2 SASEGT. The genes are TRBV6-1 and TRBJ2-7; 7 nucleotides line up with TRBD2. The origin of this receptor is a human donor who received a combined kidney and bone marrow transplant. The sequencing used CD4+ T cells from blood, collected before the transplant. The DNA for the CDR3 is TGTGCCAGCAGTGGCTTGGTGGGGGGGTACCCTACGGTGCAGTACTTC. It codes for CASSGLVGGYPTVQYF.